This TCR beta chain was found in a study of control samples from healthy donors and cancer patients. TCRdb's copy holds only in-frame clones and misses some; the assay was immunoSEQ multiplex PCR. The profile shows roughly 450,000 clones, 90% of them singletons. V dropped 5 bases and J dropped 0 bases, with 14 bases sitting between them. The CDR3 has 15 amino acids. Germline V gene lookup returns CDR1 SEHNR and CDR2 FQNEAQ (reference sequence). The rearrangement links TRBV7-9 to TRBJ2-7; D gene uncertain. Material: PBMCs. The sequence was collected from a man aged 35 to 55 with head and neck cancer. CDR3 loop: CASSLQRVLSYEQYF. DNA for the CDR3: TGTGCCAGCAGCCTACAAAGGGTCCTCTCCTACGAGCAGTACTTC.